These 18 T cell receptor beta chains share one sample of origin, sequenced in a study of T cell responses to AZD1222 COVID-19 vaccine listed by TCRdb under 2021. The library was made by the immunoSEQ multiplex PCR assay. Drawn from immuneACCESS, this table holds only the in-frame rearrangements with V and J called that TCRdb kept. Clones are partly lost; checked studies trace under half to an unresolved V gene and leave the rest unexplained. In all, the sample holds 86,000 or so clones, and about 89% of those were seen once. About 9.9% of the sample belongs to the ten largest clones. The intended sense of this specimen's time point label: about 28 days (+/-7) after the second vaccine dose. This specimen consisted of peripheral blood, obtained 28 days after the second AZD1222 dose. Source of these receptors: an adult who received the AZD1222 COVID-19 vaccine.

The chain couples TRBV7-6 to TRBJ1-1; 7 nucleotides align to TRBD1. CDR1 SGHVS and CDR2 FNYEAQ come from the germline V gene. The CDR3 spans 15 residues. Trimming cost V 5 bases and J 1 base; bases outside gene matches: 7. CDR3 nucleotide sequence: TGTGCCAGCAGCCCCCTAGGGGGCGAGAACACTGAAGCTTTCTTT. Its translation is CASSPLGGENTEAFF.

CDR3 protein: CSASQAGGALGTEAFF. The DNA for the CDR3 is TGCAGTGCTAGTCAGGCCGGGGGGGCGCTGGGCACTGAAGCTTTCTTT. The chain joins TRBV20-1 to TRBJ1-1; D is perhaps TRBD1 (6 bases). V was pared by 3 bases and J by 4 bases, with 21 bases between. Germline lookup yields CDR1 DFQATT and CDR2 SNEGSKA (reference sequence). CDR3 length: 16 amino acids.

The chain joins TRBV28 to TRBJ2-7; no definite D call. CDR3 length: 11 residues. The ends were cut back, 5 bases at V and 3 bases at J, with 5 bases in the middle. Germline V gives CDR1 MDHEN, CDR2 SYDVKM. In nucleotides, the CDR3 is TGTGCCAGCAGTCGGCGCTACGAGCAGTACTTC. Translation gives CASSRRYEQYF.

The gene calls are TRBV4-2 and TRBJ1-6; D remains ambiguous. The CDR3 spans 15 residues. The germline V and J ends were trimmed by 6 bases and 2 bases, with 11 bases remaining between them. The V gene's germline CDR1 is LGHNA and CDR2 YNFKEQ. The CDR3 protein is CASSAGGPYNSPLHF. The CDR3 DNA follows: TGTGCCAGCAGTGCGGGTGGCCCCTATAATTCACCCCTCCACTTT.

The chain joins TRBV29-1 to TRBJ1-2; D not certain. Trimming took off 3 bases at V and 6 bases at J, with 14 bases between the two ends. Per germline, CDR1 SQVTM and CDR2 ANQGSEA. The CDR3 has 13 amino acids. The CDR3 sequence: CSVEWTRGNGYTF. The DNA for the CDR3 is TGCAGCGTTGAGTGGACCAGAGGAAATGGCTACACCTTC.

The chain couples TRBV11-2 to TRBJ1-1; tentative D call: TRBD1 (5 bases). The CDR3 is 13 residues long. The ends were cut back, 5 bases at V and 1 base at J, with 8 bases in the middle. Looked up from germline, CDR1 is SGHAT and CDR2 is FQNNGV. In DNA form, the CDR3 reads TGTGCCAGCAGCGTAGGACAGAACACTGAAGCTTTCTTT. Amino acids: CASSVGQNTEAFF.

This clone was picked up one time. The V gene is TRBV28, the J gene TRBJ1-1, with D unclear. This CDR3 has 14 residues. Germline-derived CDR1 and CDR2 are MDHEN and SYDVKM. V lost 2 bases to trimming and J lost 2 bases, with 9 bases between them. CDR3 residues: CASSLTTSNTEAFF. CDR3 DNA sequence: TGTGCCAGCAGTTTAACAACCTCTAACACTGAAGCTTTCTTT.

This rearrangement joins TRBV5-1 to TRBJ2-1; D unclear. Germline V gene sequence: CDR1 SGHRS, CDR2 YFSETQ. Deletions cut 4 bases from V and 0 bases from J, with 11 bases between. The CDR3 sequence is 15 residues long. CDR3 sequence (DNA): TGCGCCAGCAGCCCGAACTCGCGCTCCTACAATGAGCAGTTCTTC. Protein sequence: CASSPNSRSYNEQFF.

The genes are TRBV5-1 and TRBJ1-6; TRBD1 might be the D (6 bases). CDR3 size: 21 residues. V dropped 0 bases and J dropped 0 bases, with 22 bases sitting between them. Germline CDR1 reads SGHRS; CDR2 reads YFSETQ. DNA for the CDR3: TGCGCCAGCAGCTTGGCTTCGGACAGAGGCACCCACAGCTCCTATAATTCACCCCTCCACTTT. Translation gives CASSLASDRGTHSSYNSPLHF.

The V gene is TRBV10-3, the J gene TRBJ2-3; D could derive from TRBD1 or TRBD2 (5 bases each). The germline V gene has CDR1 ENHRY and CDR2 SYGVKD. Trimming took off 4 bases at V and 2 bases at J, with 10 bases between the two ends. The CDR3 loop spans 14 amino acids. The CDR3 loop is CAISGTGTTDTQYF. CDR3 in DNA: TGTGCCATCAGTGGAACGGGGACCACAGATACGCAGTATTTT.

This rearrangement joins TRBV15 to TRBJ1-2; TRBD1 agrees at 7 bases. The CDR3 contains 16 residues. Germline V CDR1 and CDR2: LNHNV, YYDKDF (reference sequence). J gave up 6 bases and V 1 base, and 11 bases lay outside the gene matches. DNA of the CDR3: TGTGCCACCAGCAGAGTGGCCCCGGGACAGTACGATGGCTACACCTTC. Translating it yields CATSRVAPGQYDGYTF.

J is TRBJ2-1 and V is TRBV14; TRBD2 might be the D (6 bases). The CDR3 length is 15 residues. CDR1 is SGHDN and CDR2 is FVKESK in the germline V gene. Trimming pared 6 bases from V and 2 bases from J, leaving 14 bases between. This CDR3 reads CASRLAGGPYNEQFF. CDR3 coding DNA: TGTGCCAGCAGACTCGCCGGGGGACCCTACAATGAGCAGTTCTTC.

In its sample, this clone was seen a few times. CDR3 loop: CASSLQGLTEAFF. The CDR3 coding sequence is TGTGCCAGCAGTTTACAGGGTTTGACTGAAGCTTTCTTT. The rearrangement links TRBV27 to TRBJ1-1; maybe TRBD1 (5 bases). The CDR3 totals 13 residues. The germline V and J ends were trimmed by 2 bases and 5 bases, with 9 bases remaining between them. Germline V gene lookup returns CDR1 MNHEY and CDR2 SMNVEV (reference sequence).

This clone showed up just a few times. V gene TRBV18 combines with J gene TRBJ1-1; weak D call: TRBD1 (6 bases). Germline CDR1 and CDR2: KGHSH and LQKENI. The CDR3 is 15 amino acids. Between the trimmed V and J ends, which lost 6 bases and 1 base, there was a span of 15 bases. CDR3 sequence reads: CASSPQSRGNTEAFF. The CDR3 nucleotides read TGTGCCAGCTCGCCTCAGTCCAGGGGGAACACTGAAGCTTTCTTT.

The chain couples TRBV5-6 to TRBJ2-4; D is undetermined. The CDR3 sequence is 14 residues long. Germline assignment: CDR1 SGHDT and CDR2 YYEEEE. V lost 0 bases and J lost 8, with 12 bases in between. In nucleotides, the CDR3 is TGTGCCAGCAGCTTGGGCGCGGCTCGATACATTCAGTACTTC. Translated, it gives CASSLGAARYIQYF.

This clone was observed a single time. V and J are TRBV28 and TRBJ1-6; D is ambiguous. The germline CDR1 and CDR2 sequences are MDHEN and SYDVKM. The CDR3 spans 18 residues. V lost 2 bases, J lost 7 bases, and 21 bases lay in between. The CDR3 reads CASSLRTIRTETNSPLHF. For the CDR3, the DNA is TGTGCCAGCAGTTTACGCACAATAAGGACGGAAACCAATTCACCCCTCCACTTT.

The chain links TRBV28 to TRBJ1-1, with unresolved D. The CDR3 is made up of 12 amino acids. Trimming left V 6 bases short and J 5 bases short, with 10 bases between. Germline V CDR1 and CDR2: MDHEN, SYDVKM. The CDR3 protein is CASSSGSTEAFF. The CDR3 nucleotides are TGTGCCAGCAGCTCCGGGTCGACTGAAGCTTTCTTT.

The rearrangement links TRBV2 to TRBJ1-1, with D hard to call. The germline V gene has CDR1 SNHLY and CDR2 FYNNEI. Trimming left V 4 bases short and J 10 bases short, with 10 bases between. The CDR3 has 11 amino acids. This CDR3 is CASSGMIGAFF. The CDR3, as DNA: TGTGCCAGCAGTGGGATGATTGGAGCTTTCTTT.